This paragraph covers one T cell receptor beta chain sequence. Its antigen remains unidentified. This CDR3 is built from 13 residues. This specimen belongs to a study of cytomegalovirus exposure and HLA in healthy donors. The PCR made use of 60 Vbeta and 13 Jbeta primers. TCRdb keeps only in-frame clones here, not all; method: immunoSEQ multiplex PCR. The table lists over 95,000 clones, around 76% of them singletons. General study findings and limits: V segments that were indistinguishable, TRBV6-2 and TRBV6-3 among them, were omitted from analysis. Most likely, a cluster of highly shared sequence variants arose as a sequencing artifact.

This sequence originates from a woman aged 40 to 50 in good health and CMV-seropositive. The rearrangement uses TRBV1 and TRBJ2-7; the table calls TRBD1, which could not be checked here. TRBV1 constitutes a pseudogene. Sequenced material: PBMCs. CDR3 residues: CTKRWDSPYEQYF. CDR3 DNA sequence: TGCACCAAGAGGTGGGACAGCCCCTACGAGCAGTACTTC.